This TCR beta chain was obtained from a study of blood T cell repertoires in COVID-19. At the level of the study: Sample material is recorded as cDNA or gDNA derived from T cells, B-cell-depleted T cells, or PBMCs.

Measured with immunoSEQ multiplex PCR; TCRdb has only the in-frame clones, and not every one. The repertoire holds about 240,000 clones, with approximately 84% as singletons. Participant-reported clinical history was the basis for cohort assignment. The clonotype comes from a woman aged 40-49 years with acute COVID-19. The sequenced sample consisted of PBMCs or T cells enriched from blood (not recorded which).

The CDR3 is CASSQEGTGVAETQYF. In nucleotides, the CDR3 is TGTGCCAGCAGCCAAGAAGGGACAGGGGTGGCAGAGACCCAGTACTTC. The chain employs TRBV3-1 (or the pseudogene TRBV3-2) and TRBJ2-5, with TRBD1 identical over 10 bases. The CDR3 has 16 amino acids. Germline assignment: CDR1 LGHDT and CDR2 YNNKEL (reference sequence). V dropped 0 bases and J dropped 4; count of bases not matched to a gene: 5.